Here is one T cell receptor beta chain with its context. What it binds is unknown. The record originates from a study of vaccination effects on CD4 cells after COVID-19. Study details: With approximately 9.6 ug/ml peptides and roughly 9.4 IU/ml IL-2, over 1.5 million PBMC per well were cultured. Whole-study results and caveats: Convalescent patients were scarce, and early post-infection timepoints were absent.

This CDR3 region has 17 residues. Germline CDR1 is WNHNN and CDR2 is SYGVQD (reference sequence). J was trimmed by 5 bases and V by 7 bases; bases with no gene match: 13. Following culture for around 10 days, CD4+ T cells were isolated. Infection with SARS-CoV-2 occurred in the person between March and December 2020, and PCR confirmed it. Replacing half the medium with IL-2 medium was done on days 3 and 7. Using immunoSEQ multiplex PCR, the repertoire was profiled, and TCRdb retains in-frame clones only, with some absent. Here the sample spans 45,000 or so clones, 60% to 80% being singletons. The chain joins TRBV10-1 to TRBJ2-7; 14 nucleotides line up with TRBD2. The sequences come from CD4+ T cells from PBMCs cultured without peptide, collected before COVID-19 vaccination. This TCR derives from a human donor who had a prior SARS-CoV-2 infection. Here the CDR3 DNA reads TGCGCCAGCAAAGCCTCGGGACTAGCGGGAGTTATGGACGAGCAGTACTTC. This sequence encodes CASKASGLAGVMDEQYF.